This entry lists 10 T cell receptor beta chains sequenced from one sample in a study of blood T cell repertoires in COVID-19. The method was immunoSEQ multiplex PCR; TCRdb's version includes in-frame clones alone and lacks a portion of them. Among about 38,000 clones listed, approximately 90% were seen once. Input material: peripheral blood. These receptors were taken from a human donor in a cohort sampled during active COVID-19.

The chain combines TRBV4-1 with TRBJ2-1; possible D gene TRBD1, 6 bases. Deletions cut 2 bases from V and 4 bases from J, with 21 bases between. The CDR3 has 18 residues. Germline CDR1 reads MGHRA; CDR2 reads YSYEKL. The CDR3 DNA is TGCGCCAGCAGCCAATCGCTTCAACAGGGATCTTGGTACAATGAGCAGTTCTTC. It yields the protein CASSQSLQQGSWYNEQFF.

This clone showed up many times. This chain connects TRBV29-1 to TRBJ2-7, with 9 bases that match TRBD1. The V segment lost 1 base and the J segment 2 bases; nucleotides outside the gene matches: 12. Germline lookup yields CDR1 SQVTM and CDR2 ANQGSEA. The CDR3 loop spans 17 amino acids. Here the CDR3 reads CSVEAMTETGGPYEQYF. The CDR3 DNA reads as TGCAGCGTTGAAGCAATGACGGAGACAGGGGGACCCTACGAGCAGTACTTC.

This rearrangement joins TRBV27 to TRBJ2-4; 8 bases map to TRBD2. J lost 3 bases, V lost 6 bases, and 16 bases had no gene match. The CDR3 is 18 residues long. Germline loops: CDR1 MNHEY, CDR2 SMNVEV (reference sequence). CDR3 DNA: TGTGCCAGCAGCCCCTGGGGCCGGGGGGGGCCGGGCAAAAACATTCAGTACTTC. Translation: CASSPWGRGGPGKNIQYF.

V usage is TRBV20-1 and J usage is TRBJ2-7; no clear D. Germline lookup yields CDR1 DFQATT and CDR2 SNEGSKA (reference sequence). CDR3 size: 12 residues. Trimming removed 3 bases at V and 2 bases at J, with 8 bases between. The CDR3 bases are TGCAGTGCTAGTTACGGTGCCTACGAGCAGTACTTC. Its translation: CSASYGAYEQYF.

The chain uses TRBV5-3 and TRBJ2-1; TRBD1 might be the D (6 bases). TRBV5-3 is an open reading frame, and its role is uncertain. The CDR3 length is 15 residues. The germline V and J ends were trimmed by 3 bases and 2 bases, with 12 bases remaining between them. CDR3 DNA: TGTGCCAGAAGCTGCCGCTGGACAGCCTACAATGAGCAGTTCTTC. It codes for CARSCRWTAYNEQFF.

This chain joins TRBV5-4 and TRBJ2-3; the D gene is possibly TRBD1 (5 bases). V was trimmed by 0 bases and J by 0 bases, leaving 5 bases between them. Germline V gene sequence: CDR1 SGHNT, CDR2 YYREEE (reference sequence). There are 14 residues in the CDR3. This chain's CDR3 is CASSLDRSTDTQYF. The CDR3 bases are TGTGCCAGCAGCTTGGACAGGAGCACAGATACGCAGTATTTT.

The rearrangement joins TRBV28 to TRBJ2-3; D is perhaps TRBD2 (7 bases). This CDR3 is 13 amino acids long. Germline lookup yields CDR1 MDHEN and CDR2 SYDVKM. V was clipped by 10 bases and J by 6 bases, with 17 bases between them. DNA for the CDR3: TGTGCCATCTCCCGGCGGGGGCTGGATACGCAGTATTTT. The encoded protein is CAISRRGLDTQYF.

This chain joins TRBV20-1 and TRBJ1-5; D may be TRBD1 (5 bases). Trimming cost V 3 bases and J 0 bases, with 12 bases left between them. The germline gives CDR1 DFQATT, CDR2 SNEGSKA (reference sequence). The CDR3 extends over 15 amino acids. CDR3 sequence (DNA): TGCAGTGCTAGTGGGGGAGGAAATAGCAATCAGCCCCAGCATTTT. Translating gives CSASGGGNSNQPQHF.

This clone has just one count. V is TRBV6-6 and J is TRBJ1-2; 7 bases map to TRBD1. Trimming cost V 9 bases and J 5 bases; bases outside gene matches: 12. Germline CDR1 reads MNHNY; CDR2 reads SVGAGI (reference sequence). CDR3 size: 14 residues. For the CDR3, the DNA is TGTGCCAGTTTAAAAACAGGGGTTGGGTATGGCTACACCTTC. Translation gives CASLKTGVGYGYTF.

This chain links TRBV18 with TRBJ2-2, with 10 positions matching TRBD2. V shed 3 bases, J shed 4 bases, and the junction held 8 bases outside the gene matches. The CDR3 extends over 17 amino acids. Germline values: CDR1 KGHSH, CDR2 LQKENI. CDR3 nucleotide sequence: TGTGCCAGCTCACCGCGAACTAGCGGGATAAGCACCGGGGAGCTGTTTTTT. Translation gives CASSPRTSGISTGELFF.